Listed below are T cell receptor beta chains from one sample, sequenced in a study of blood T cell repertoires in COVID-19. Measured with immunoSEQ multiplex PCR; TCRdb has only the in-frame clones, and not every one. In the table there are over 150,000 clones, about 95% of which are singletons. The sample was peripheral blood. These receptors were taken from a man aged 30 to 45 with COVID-19, enrolled during active disease. Each CDR3 is given with its conserved first and last residue. The D gene is left open where the match is weak. A row's size may be missing; if present it is once, few, many or a size class.

v_gene: TRBV5-1; d_gene: NA; abundance: NA; j_gene: TRBJ2-7; CDR3aa: CASSKDPGLDEQYF; CDR3nt: TGCGCCAGCAGCAAAGATCCCGGGTTGGACGAGCAGTACTTC
v_gene: TRBV24-1; d_gene: NA; abundance: NA; j_gene: TRBJ2-7; CDR3aa: CATSDLHRQEGSEQYF; CDR3nt: TGTGCCACCAGTGATTTGCATCGGCAGGAGGGCAGCGAGCAGTACTTC
v_gene: TRBV3-1/TRBV3-2; d_gene: TRBD2; abundance: NA; j_gene: TRBJ2-7; CDR3aa: CASSQGFGGGNYEQYF; CDR3nt: TGTGCCAGCAGCCAAGGATTTGGCGGGGGGAACTACGAGCAGTACTTC
v_gene: TRBV6-1; d_gene: NA; abundance: NA; j_gene: TRBJ1-3; CDR3aa: CASSESGLGGNTIYF; CDR3nt: TGTGCCAGCAGTGAATCAGGGTTAGGAGGAAACACCATATATTTT
v_gene: TRBV10-1; d_gene: NA; abundance: NA; j_gene: TRBJ2-3; CDR3aa: CASSEQGRGTQYF; CDR3nt: TGCGCCAGCAGTGAACAGGGTAGGGGTACGCAGTATTTT
v_gene: TRBV6-2/TRBV6-3; d_gene: TRBD1; abundance: NA; j_gene: TRBJ1-1; CDR3aa: CASSLQGEDTEAFF; CDR3nt: TGTGCCAGCAGTTTACAGGGGGAGGACACTGAAGCTTTCTTT
v_gene: TRBV12-5; d_gene: TRBD1; abundance: NA; j_gene: TRBJ1-3; CDR3aa: CASGLTGGGNTIYF; CDR3nt: TGTGCTAGTGGTTTGACAGGGGGAGGAAACACCATATATTTT
v_gene: TRBV30; d_gene: NA; abundance: NA; j_gene: TRBJ1-2; CDR3aa: CACTGLIHGYTF; CDR3nt: TGTGCCTGTACAGGGCTGATCCATGGCTACACCTTC
v_gene: TRBV19; d_gene: NA; abundance: few; j_gene: TRBJ2-3; CDR3aa: CASSPTGASADTQYF; CDR3nt: TGTGCCAGTAGTCCCACGGGAGCTAGTGCAGATACGCAGTATTTT
v_gene: TRBV3-1/TRBV3-2; d_gene: NA; abundance: NA; j_gene: TRBJ1-5; CDR3aa: CASSPQTGLQPQHF; CDR3nt: TGTGCCAGCAGCCCCCAGACCGGGTTGCAGCCCCAGCATTTT
v_gene: TRBV5-4; d_gene: TRBD1; abundance: NA; j_gene: TRBJ2-5; CDR3aa: CASSGTGNEETQYF; CDR3nt: TGTGCCAGCAGCGGGACAGGGAACGAAGAGACCCAGTACTTC
v_gene: TRBV2; d_gene: TRBD2; abundance: NA; j_gene: TRBJ2-1; CDR3aa: CASSDGGGVDEQFF; CDR3nt: TGTGCCAGCAGTGATGGCGGGGGGGTCGATGAGCAGTTCTTC
v_gene: TRBV7-3; d_gene: TRBD1; abundance: NA; j_gene: TRBJ1-2; CDR3aa: CASSSGTGSGYTF; CDR3nt: TGTGCCAGCAGCTCTGGGACAGGGTCGGGCTACACCTTC
v_gene: TRBV10-3; d_gene: NA; abundance: NA; j_gene: TRBJ1-3; CDR3aa: CAIGGTGNTIYF; CDR3nt: TGTGCCATCGGGGGGACTGGAAACACCATATATTTT
v_gene: TRBV2; d_gene: TRBD1; abundance: NA; j_gene: TRBJ2-7; CDR3aa: CASSEGLGDSGYEQYF; CDR3nt: TGTGCCAGCAGTGAAGGTTTAGGGGACAGCGGTTACGAGCAGTACTTC
v_gene: TRBV5-1; d_gene: TRBD1; abundance: NA; j_gene: TRBJ2-1; CDR3aa: CASSSGTGRGNEQFF; CDR3nt: TGCGCCAGCAGCTCGGGGACAGGGAGGGGCAATGAGCAGTTCTTC
v_gene: TRBV7-9; d_gene: NA; abundance: NA; j_gene: TRBJ2-3; CDR3aa: CAIGTTDTQYF; CDR3nt: TGTGCCATCGGTACTACAGATACGCAGTATTTT
v_gene: TRBV10-1; d_gene: NA; abundance: NA; j_gene: TRBJ1-3; CDR3aa: CASSDRTGSGNTIYF; CDR3nt: TGCGCCAGCAGTGACCGTACAGGCTCTGGAAACACCATATATTTT
v_gene: TRBV7-9; d_gene: TRBD1; abundance: NA; j_gene: TRBJ1-1; CDR3aa: CASSPRTGRNTEAFF; CDR3nt: TGTGCCAGCAGCCCCAGGACAGGGAGGAACACTGAAGCTTTCTTT
v_gene: TRBV18; d_gene: NA; abundance: once; j_gene: TRBJ1-2; CDR3aa: CASSPPSRGAYGYTF; CDR3nt: TGTGCCAGCTCACCACCTAGCAGGGGAGCCTATGGCTACACCTTC
v_gene: TRBV2; d_gene: NA; abundance: NA; j_gene: TRBJ1-6; CDR3aa: CASSEARSYNSPLHF; CDR3nt: TGTGCCAGCAGTGAAGCTCGCAGCTATAATTCACCCCTCCACTTT
v_gene: TRBV4-2; d_gene: TRBD2; abundance: NA; j_gene: TRBJ2-1; CDR3aa: CASSQSGLEDVNEQFF; CDR3nt: TGTGCCAGCAGCCAATCGGGACTAGAAGATGTCAATGAGCAGTTCTTC
v_gene: TRBV4-1; d_gene: NA; abundance: NA; j_gene: TRBJ1-1; CDR3aa: CASSQVSGWNTEAFF; CDR3nt: TGCGCCAGCAGCCAAGTATCAGGGTGGAACACTGAAGCTTTCTTT
v_gene: TRBV6-5; d_gene: TRBD2; abundance: once; j_gene: TRBJ2-7; CDR3aa: CAVGRESSYEQYF; CDR3nt: TGTGCCGTGGGGCGGGAGAGCTCCTACGAGCAGTACTTC
v_gene: TRBV4-1; d_gene: NA; abundance: NA; j_gene: TRBJ1-3; CDR3aa: CASSQPTRGQGNTIYF; CDR3nt: TGCGCCAGCAGCCAACCCACGCGGGGCCAAGGAAACACCATATATTTT
v_gene: TRBV19; d_gene: TRBD1; abundance: NA; j_gene: TRBJ2-2; CDR3aa: CASSIGQANTGELFF; CDR3nt: TGTGCCAGTAGTATTGGACAGGCGAACACCGGGGAGCTGTTTTTT
v_gene: TRBV19; d_gene: NA; abundance: NA; j_gene: TRBJ1-1; CDR3aa: CASSSGSTERGAFF; CDR3nt: TGTGCCAGTAGCTCGGGATCCACCGAACGGGGAGCTTTCTTT
v_gene: TRBV7-9; d_gene: TRBD1; abundance: NA; j_gene: TRBJ2-1; CDR3aa: CASSLNRGIANEQFF; CDR3nt: TGTGCCAGCAGCTTAAACAGGGGGATAGCCAATGAGCAGTTCTTC
v_gene: TRBV7-9; d_gene: NA; abundance: NA; j_gene: TRBJ2-5; CDR3aa: CASCQTNQETQYF; CDR3nt: TGTGCCAGCTGTCAGACAAACCAAGAGACCCAGTACTTC
v_gene: TRBV4-1; d_gene: TRBD1; abundance: NA; j_gene: TRBJ1-1; CDR3aa: CASSRQGQGVNTEAFF; CDR3nt: TGCGCCAGCAGCCGTCAAGGACAGGGGGTGAACACTGAAGCTTTCTTT
v_gene: TRBV7-2; d_gene: NA; abundance: NA; j_gene: TRBJ1-1; CDR3aa: CASSQQTGDTEAFF; CDR3nt: TGTGCCAGCAGCCAGCAGACGGGTGACACTGAAGCTTTCTTT
v_gene: TRBV19; d_gene: NA; abundance: NA; j_gene: TRBJ1-3; CDR3aa: CASSQSFVSVRAHSGNTIYF; CDR3nt: TGTGCCAGTAGTCAATCTTTCGTCTCCGTGAGGGCCCACTCTGGAAACACCATATATTTT
v_gene: TRBV6-5; d_gene: NA; abundance: NA; j_gene: TRBJ1-5; CDR3aa: CASHYWDTSYQPQHF; CDR3nt: TGTGCCAGCCACTATTGGGACACGTCCTATCAGCCCCAGCATTTT
v_gene: TRBV11-3; d_gene: TRBD2; abundance: NA; j_gene: TRBJ2-2; CDR3aa: CASSLGGRGAGELFF; CDR3nt: TGTGCCAGCAGCTTAGGAGGGAGGGGAGCCGGGGAGCTGTTTTTT
v_gene: TRBV7-9; d_gene: TRBD1; abundance: NA; j_gene: TRBJ2-7; CDR3aa: CASSPSWDSPYEQYF; CDR3nt: TGTGCCAGCAGCCCGTCATGGGACAGTCCCTACGAGCAGTACTTC
v_gene: TRBV3-1/TRBV3-2; d_gene: NA; abundance: NA; j_gene: TRBJ1-1; CDR3aa: CASRPRGRANTEAFF; CDR3nt: TGTGCCAGCAGACCAAGGGGCAGGGCAAACACTGAAGCTTTCTTT
v_gene: TRBV6-5; d_gene: TRBD1; abundance: NA; j_gene: TRBJ2-5; CDR3aa: CASSYRTGGAETQYF; CDR3nt: TGTGCCAGCAGTTACAGGACAGGGGGCGCGGAGACCCAGTACTTC
v_gene: TRBV4-1; d_gene: TRBD1; abundance: NA; j_gene: TRBJ2-1; CDR3aa: CASSLTSRTGGNEQFF; CDR3nt: TGCGCCAGCAGCCTTACATCCCGGACAGGGGGTAATGAGCAGTTCTTC
v_gene: TRBV10-3; d_gene: TRBD1; abundance: NA; j_gene: TRBJ1-1; CDR3aa: CAISGTGNTEAFF; CDR3nt: TGTGCCATCAGCGGGACAGGGAACACTGAAGCTTTCTTT
v_gene: TRBV6-5; d_gene: TRBD1; abundance: NA; j_gene: TRBJ1-2; CDR3aa: CASSPDRERHYGYTF; CDR3nt: TGTGCCAGCAGCCCCGACAGGGAGAGGCACTATGGCTACACCTTC
v_gene: TRBV4-1; d_gene: NA; abundance: NA; j_gene: TRBJ2-1; CDR3aa: CASSQDQGRSYNEQFF; CDR3nt: TGCGCCAGCAGCCAAGATCAGGGGCGTTCCTACAATGAGCAGTTCTTC